The rows below give T cell receptor beta chains drawn from one sample of a study of cytomegalovirus exposure and HLA in healthy donors. Produced via immunoSEQ multiplex PCR; TCRdb's table is partial and in-frame only. The sample holds roughly 180,000 clones, 80% to 85% seen once. Sequencing input: PBMCs. These TCRs come from a boy aged 5-17 years in good health and CMV-seronegative. Each CDR3 is given with its conserved first and last residue. A D gene is named only where the DNA matches it firmly. Part of the rows lack a size; the others show once, few, many or a class for expanded clones.

D	size	V	J	CDR3	DNA
-	-	TRBV7-2	TRBJ2-1	CASSSMGATYNEQFF	TGTGCCAGCAGCTCCATGGGGGCCACCTACAATGAGCAGTTCTTC
-	-	TRBV5-1	TRBJ2-5	CASSSKRETQYF	TGCGCCAGCAGCTCGAAGAGGGAGACCCAGTACTTC
-	-	TRBV19	TRBJ1-1	CASSIGQGGEAFF	TGTGCCAGTAGTATCGGGCAGGGCGGTGAAGCTTTCTTT
TRBD1	-	TRBV9	TRBJ1-2	CASSAQGTDPYFGYTF	TGTGCCAGCAGCGCGCAGGGGACAGACCCGTATTTCGGCTACACCTTC
-	once	TRBV6-5	TRBJ2-1	CASPPYYYGYEQFF	TGTGCCAGCCCCCCGTACTATTATGGGTATGAGCAGTTCTTC
TRBD2	once	TRBV7-7	TRBJ2-7	CASSSETSGPYEQYF	TGTGCTAGCAGCTCGGAGACTAGCGGCCCTTACGAGCAGTACTTC
TRBD1	-	TRBV7-9	TRBJ2-7	CASSLGTVGEQYF	TGTGCCAGCAGCCTGGGGACAGTCGGCGAGCAGTACTTC
-	-	TRBV7-6	TRBJ2-3	CASSPNTDTQYF	TGTGCCAGCAGCCCCAACACAGATACGCAGTATTTT
TRBD2	-	TRBV28	TRBJ2-5	CASSGLGGGGTSGRLETQYF	TGTGCCAGCAGTGGGCTCGGGGGAGGGGGGACTAGCGGGAGATTGGAGACCCAGTACTTC
-	-	TRBV30	TRBJ1-5	CAWSAVSNQPQHF	TGTGCCTGGAGCGCGGTTAGCAATCAGCCCCAGCATTTT
-	-	TRBV7-3	TRBJ2-7	CASSLGGREQYF	TGTGCCAGCAGCTTAGGGGGCAGGGAGCAGTACTTC
-	-	TRBV10-3	TRBJ2-7	CAISAAGGTYEQYF	TGTGCCATCAGTGCTGCCGGCGGAACCTACGAGCAGTACTTC
-	-	TRBV7-2	TRBJ2-3	CASSQPGGTDTQYF	TGTGCCAGCAGCCAACCCGGGGGCACAGATACGCAGTATTTT
-	once	TRBV2	TRBJ1-2	CASMGGIADYGYTF	TGTGCCAGCATGGGGGGTATCGCGGACTATGGCTACACCTTC
-	-	TRBV5-8	TRBJ1-1	CASSLEWQIKTEAFF	TGTGCCAGCAGCTTGGAGTGGCAGATAAAGACTGAAGCTTTCTTT
-	-	TRBV2	TRBJ2-2	CASSHFGGRRTGELFF	TGTGCCAGCAGCCACTTCGGGGGGCGTCGCACCGGGGAGCTGTTTTTT
-	-	TRBV6-5	TRBJ1-3	CASSQHSGNTIYF	TGTGCCAGCAGTCAACACTCTGGAAACACCATATATTTT
TRBD1	once	TRBV10-3	TRBJ1-1	CATKGQGDTEAFF	TGTGCCACTAAGGGACAGGGGGATACTGAAGCTTTCTTT
TRBD1	-	TRBV5-1	TRBJ1-1	CASSLRDRVDEAFF	TGCGCCAGCAGCTTGCGGGACAGGGTTGATGAAGCTTTCTTT
-	-	TRBV11-2	TRBJ2-7	CASSLGAHEQYF	TGTGCCAGCAGCTTAGGGGCCCACGAGCAGTACTTC
-	-	TRBV27	TRBJ1-5	CASRLTGNNQPQHF	TGTGCCAGCAGACTTACAGGGAACAATCAGCCCCAGCATTTT
-	-	TRBV6-1	TRBJ1-2	CASSEALRNYGYTF	TGTGCCAGCAGTGAAGCGCTTCGGAACTATGGCTACACCTTC